The clone carrying this TCR beta chain has ten or more counts. The sample comes from a study of T cells after yellow fever vaccination. This CDR3 region has 15 residues. Germline values: CDR1 SQVTM, CDR2 ANQGSEA. V was clipped by 3 bases and J by 2 bases, with 15 bases between them. TCRdb re-called the 5' RACE reads through MiXCR, storing one row per CDR3 protein. The sample has roughly 350,000 distinct CDR3 sequences, about 4% seen once. This clonotype originated in a man between 18 and 29 years old who received the YFV17D yellow fever vaccine. Sequenced here: PBMCs, sampled 5 days after the yellow fever booster vaccination. This sequence joins TRBV29-1 and TRBJ2-3; no definite D call. Here the CDR3 reads CSVDLDGQITDTQYF. The CDR3 DNA sequence: TGCAGCGTTGACCTCGACGGGCAGATCACAGATACGCAGTATTTT.